What follows are 12 T cell receptor beta chains derived from one specimen sequenced in a study of blood T cell repertoires in COVID-19. The assay was immunoSEQ multiplex PCR, and TCRdb's table has in-frame clones only and misses some. The top ten clones hold 2% to 2.5% of a sample with roughly 250,000 clones, around nine tenths of them seen once. The specimen sequenced was peripheral blood. The receptors originated from a woman aged 40 to 50 who had recovered from COVID-19.

This clone has only one observation. The V and J genes are TRBV5-4 and TRBJ2-3; the D is unclear. The CDR3 length is 15 residues. Looked up from germline, CDR1 is SGHNT and CDR2 is YYREEE (reference sequence). Trimming took off 4 bases at V and 6 bases at J, with 18 bases between the two ends. CDR3 DNA: TGTGCCAGCAGCCCCTCTGTGTACCCGAGGGATACGCAGTATTTT. It yields the protein CASSPSVYPRDTQYF.

The V and J genes are TRBV6-4 and TRBJ2-1; 12 nucleotides line up with TRBD2. The CDR3 consists of 15 residues. Germline V gene lookup returns CDR1 MRHNA and CDR2 SNTAGT. With 4 bases clipped from V and 4 bases from J, the junction kept 2 bases outside the gene matches. The CDR3 here is CASSVGTSGYNEQFF. CDR3 nucleotide sequence: TGTGCCAGCAGTGTTGGGACTAGCGGGTACAATGAGCAGTTCTTC.

The V gene is TRBV6-5, the J gene TRBJ2-5, with a weak D call TRBD2 (5 bases). The CDR3 runs to 15 residues. Germline V gene data show CDR1 as MNHEY and CDR2 as SVGAGI. Trimming pared 1 base from V and 2 bases from J, leaving 11 bases between. This CDR3 is CASSYLPRAQETQYF. Written as DNA, the CDR3 is TGTGCCAGCAGTTACTTGCCGCGGGCTCAAGAGACCCAGTACTTC.

This clone was counted a single time. This sequence joins TRBV28 and TRBJ2-5; tentatively, D is TRBD2 (7 bases). CDR1 and CDR2 from the germline V gene are MDHEN and SYDVKM. V shed 6 bases and J shed 0 bases, with 14 bases lying between them. The CDR3 contains 15 residues. The CDR3 loop is CASSSGTRYQETQYF. The CDR3 DNA reads as TGTGCCAGCAGCAGCGGGACACGGTACCAAGAGACCCAGTACTTC.

The chain recombines TRBV28 with TRBJ2-7, with a tentative D call TRBD1 (6 bases). Germline CDR1 MDHEN, CDR2 SYDVKM. The V end was cut by 7 bases, the J end by 0 bases, with 16 bases between. The CDR3 is 15 amino acids. The CDR3 DNA reads TGTGCCAGCAACCAGGGGTCTGGAGGCTCCTACGAGCAGTACTTC. Translation gives CASNQGSGGSYEQYF.

The chain joins TRBV27 to TRBJ2-7; the D gene is possibly TRBD1 (5 bases). V was cut by 5 bases and J by 0 bases, with 20 bases left in between. This CDR3 is 17 amino acids long. Germline CDR1 reads MNHEY; CDR2 reads SMNVEV (reference sequence). The chain's CDR3 is CASSHIPQGGSSYEQYF. The CDR3 region has the DNA TGTGCCAGCAGTCACATCCCCCAGGGCGGTAGCTCCTACGAGCAGTACTTC.

The rearrangement joins TRBV11-2 to TRBJ2-6; weak D call: TRBD2 (7 bases). Germline V gene lookup returns CDR1 SGHAT and CDR2 FQNNGV. CDR3 length: 15 amino acids. Trimming left V 5 bases short and J 4 bases short, with 12 bases between. The CDR3 spells CASSLRGAGANVLTF. The CDR3 DNA reads as TGTGCCAGCAGCCTCCGGGGGGCAGGGGCCAACGTCCTGACTTTC.

This clone showed up just a few times. The gene calls are TRBV27 and TRBJ2-6, with D possibly matching TRBD2 (6 bases). This CDR3 is built from 16 residues. The V and J ends lost 8 bases and 0 bases respectively, with 14 bases between them. Germline values: CDR1 MNHEY, CDR2 SMNVEV (reference sequence). The CDR3 DNA sequence: TGTGCCAGCTGGGGGGTCCCCGGCTCTGGGGCCAACGTCCTGACTTTC. Translated: CASWGVPGSGANVLTF.

The CDR3 spells CSASPPSGQGIYTQYF. CDR3 coding DNA: TGCAGTGCTAGTCCTCCCTCTGGACAGGGAATTTATACGCAGTATTTT. V gene TRBV20-1 combines with J gene TRBJ2-3; 8 bases line up with TRBD1. Germline CDR1 DFQATT, CDR2 SNEGSKA (reference sequence). CDR3 length: 16 amino acids. V gave up 3 bases and J gave up 7 bases; unmatched junction bases: 15.

The rearrangement uses TRBV11-3 and TRBJ1-3, with 8 bases lining up with TRBD1. Germline CDR1 reads SGHNT; CDR2 reads YENEEA. Trimming took 5 bases from V and 8 from J; bases not matched to a gene: 8. The CDR3 extends over 14 amino acids. The CDR3 spells CASSRTRQGYTIYF. The CDR3 nucleotides are TGTGCCAGCAGCCGGACGCGACAGGGGTACACCATATATTTT.

The chain combines TRBV29-1 with TRBJ1-6; D not resolved. Germline V gene lookup returns CDR1 SQVTM and CDR2 ANQGSEA. This CDR3 spans 13 amino acids. V lost 5 bases, J lost 6 bases, and 11 bases lay in between. The CDR3: CSVSRSVNSPLHF. In DNA, the CDR3 is TGCAGCGTTTCCCGCTCGGTTAATTCACCCCTCCACTTT. Variable domain in full (rest from reference TRBV29-1 and TRBJ1-6): SAVISQKPSRDICQRGTSLTIQCQVDSQVTMMFWYRQQPGQSLTLIATANQGSEATYESGFVIDKFPISRPNLTFSTLTVSNMSPEDSSIYLCSVSRSVNSPLHFGNGTRLTVT.

The chain is built from TRBV2 and TRBJ2-3; D is possibly TRBD2 (6 bases). Germline assignment: CDR1 SNHLY and CDR2 FYNNEI. This CDR3 contains 15 residues. Trimming removed 8 bases at V and 2 bases at J, with 17 bases between. As DNA, the CDR3 is TGTGCCAGCTGGGCCGGGACTTCTAACACAGATACGCAGTATTTT. Translated: CASWAGTSNTDTQYF.